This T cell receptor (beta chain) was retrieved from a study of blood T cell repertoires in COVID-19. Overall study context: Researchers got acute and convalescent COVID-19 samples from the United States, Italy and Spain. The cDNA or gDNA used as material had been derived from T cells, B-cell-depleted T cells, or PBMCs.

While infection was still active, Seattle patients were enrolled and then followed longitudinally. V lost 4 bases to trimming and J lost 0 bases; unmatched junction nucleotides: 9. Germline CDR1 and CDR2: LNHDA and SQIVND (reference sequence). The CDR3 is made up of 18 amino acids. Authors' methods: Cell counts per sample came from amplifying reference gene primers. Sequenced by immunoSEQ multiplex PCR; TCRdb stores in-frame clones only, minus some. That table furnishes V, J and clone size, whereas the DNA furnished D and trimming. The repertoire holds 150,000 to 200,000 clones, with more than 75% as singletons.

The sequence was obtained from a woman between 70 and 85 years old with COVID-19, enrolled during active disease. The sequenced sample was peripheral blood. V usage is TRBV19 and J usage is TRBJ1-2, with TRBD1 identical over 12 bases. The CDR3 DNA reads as TGTGCCAGTAGTAGAGCCCGGGACAGGGGGCTTCCTAACTATGGCTACACCTTC. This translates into CASSRARDRGLPNYGYTF.